Below, 28 T cell receptor beta chains from the same sample are listed, as sequenced in a study of cytomegalovirus exposure and HLA in healthy donors. PCR involved 60 Vbeta and 13 Jbeta primers. Using immunoSEQ multiplex PCR, the repertoire was profiled, and TCRdb retains in-frame clones only, with some absent. Among 160,000 or so clones listed, 70% to 90% were seen once. Sequencing input: PBMCs. These receptors were obtained from a woman aged 30 to 39 in good health and CMV-seropositive.

The chain recombines TRBV6-5 with TRBJ1-2; D gene unclear. Per the germline V gene, CDR1 is MNHEY and CDR2 is SVGAGI. The germline V and J ends were trimmed by 3 bases and 4 bases, with 12 bases remaining between them. There are 14 residues in the CDR3. The CDR3 reads CASSYLPGPYGYTF. Written as DNA, the CDR3 is TGTGCCAGCAGTTATTTACCAGGCCCCTATGGCTACACCTTC.

The chain carries TRBV18 and TRBJ1-6; D ambiguous. The CDR3 has 15 amino acids. Germline V gene sequence: CDR1 KGHSH, CDR2 LQKENI. Trimming took 1 base from V and 7 from J, leaving 11 bases between them. The CDR3 loop reads CASSPRSFPNSPLHF. Here the CDR3 DNA reads TGTGCCAGCTCACCACGCAGTTTTCCAAATTCACCCCTCCACTTT.

The V call is TRBV12-5, the J call TRBJ2-2; tentatively, D is TRBD1 (6 bases). Trimming cost V 7 bases and J 2 bases, with 11 bases left between them. Per germline, CDR1 LGHNT and CDR2 FRNRAP. The CDR3 is 14 amino acids. CDR3: CASAQGLNTGELFF. CDR3 coding DNA: TGTGCTAGTGCACAGGGTTTAAACACCGGGGAGCTGTTTTTT.

This clone was seen only a few times. This chain connects TRBV9 to TRBJ2-2; TRBD2 agrees at 9 bases. CDR3 length equals 18 residues. Trimming cost V 3 bases and J 7 bases; bases outside gene matches: 16. From germline, CDR1 is SGDLS and CDR2 YYNGEE. In nucleotides, the CDR3 is TGTGCCAGCAGCGAGCCCCGGGGGAGCGGGGGGTATGGCGGGGAGCTGTTTTTT. It codes for CASSEPRGSGGYGGELFF.

V usage is TRBV28 and J usage is TRBJ1-3; D ambiguous. Per the germline V gene, CDR1 is MDHEN and CDR2 is SYDVKM. The CDR3 totals 16 residues. Trimming took off 7 bases at V and 1 base at J, with 17 bases between the two ends. The CDR3 DNA is TGTGCCAGCACCTCTGCGGGTGGGGAGTCTGGAAACACCATATATTTT. This sequence encodes CASTSAGGESGNTIYF.

The rearrangement joins TRBV11-2 to TRBJ2-5; 7 bases align to TRBD2. The germline V gene has CDR1 SGHAT and CDR2 FQNNGV. V was clipped by 6 bases and J by 11 bases; unmatched bases: 12. The CDR3 totals 13 residues. The CDR3 protein is CASSSSGSREQYF. CDR3 nucleotide sequence: TGTGCCAGCAGTTCTTCCGGTTCGCGGGAGCAGTACTTC. The whole variable domain, filled in from reference TRBV11-2 and TRBJ2-5, reads EAGVAQSPRYKIIEKRQSVAFWCNPISGHATLYWYQQILGQGPKLLIQFQNNGVVDDSQLPKDRFSAERLKGVDSTLKIQPAKLEDSAVYLCASSSSGSREQYFGPGTRLLVL.

The V call is TRBV4-3, the J call TRBJ2-7; 12 nucleotides align to TRBD1. The CDR3 runs 16 residues. The V gene's germline CDR1 is LGHNA and CDR2 YSLEER. The trim removed 3 bases at V and 2 bases at J, leaving 5 bases unmatched. CDR3 sequence reads: CASSQQGQGAPYEQYF. The DNA of the CDR3 is TGCGCCAGCAGCCAGCAGGGACAGGGGGCGCCCTACGAGCAGTACTTC.

The chain employs TRBV5-5 and TRBJ1-3; D possibly corresponds to TRBD1 (5 bases). The CDR3 extends over 15 amino acids. Trimming removed 4 bases at V and 1 base at J, with 12 bases between. Germline values: CDR1 SGHKS, CDR2 YYEKEE (reference sequence). The CDR3 coding sequence is TGTGCCAGCAGCCCGGATGGGGGGTCTGGAAACACCATATATTTT. Translation: CASSPDGGSGNTIYF.

V and J are TRBV2 and TRBJ2-3; 9 nucleotides line up with TRBD2. V lost 5 bases and J lost 9; bases outside the gene matches: 15. The germline CDR1 and CDR2 sequences are SNHLY and FYNNEI. This CDR3 region has 16 residues. CDR3 bases: TGTGCCAGCAGTTTTAGATGGGCTAGCGGGGAGGGCACGCAGTATTTT. Its translation is CASSFRWASGEGTQYF. The whole variable domain, filled in from reference TRBV2 and TRBJ2-3, reads EPEVTQTPSHQVTQMGQEVILRCVPISNHLYFYWYRQILGQKVEFLVSFYNNEISEKSEIFDDQFSVERPDGSNFTLKIRSTKLEDSAMYFCASSFRWASGEGTQYFGPGTRLTVL.

J is TRBJ2-7 and V is TRBV19, with 7 bases lining up with TRBD1. CDR3 size: 16 residues. Germline CDR1 and CDR2: LNHDA and SQIVND (reference sequence). The junction had 12 bases not matched to a gene; V was cut back by 5 bases and J by 2 bases. CDR3 DNA: TGTGCCAGTAGTCCAGTGACAGGGCCGACACCCTACGAGCAGTACTTC. Protein: CASSPVTGPTPYEQYF.

The chain employs TRBV5-1 and TRBJ2-5; perhaps TRBD1 as D (5 bases). The CDR3 has 14 residues. Germline V lookup: CDR1 SGHRS, CDR2 YFSETQ. Trimming took off 4 bases at V and 2 bases at J, with 12 bases between the two ends. The CDR3: CASSLDRAQETQYF. The CDR3, as DNA: TGCGCCAGCAGCCTCGACAGAGCGCAAGAGACCCAGTACTTC.

The chain has TRBV6-7 and TRBJ1-5; TRBD1 is a possible D gene (5 bases). TRBV6-7 is annotated as an ORF whose role is uncertain. Trimming cost V 2 bases and J 0 bases, with 14 bases left between them. The CDR3 extends over 17 amino acids. CDR3 nucleotide sequence: TGTGCCAGCAGTTACCAAAGACAGAATCATAGCAATCAGCCCCAGCATTTT. Amino acids: CASSYQRQNHSNQPQHF.

The rearrangement links TRBV5-4 to TRBJ2-4; D might be TRBD1 (5 bases). The V and J ends lost 4 bases and 8 bases respectively, with 10 bases between them. Germline CDR1 and CDR2: SGHNT and YYREEE (reference sequence). The CDR3 spans 12 residues. CDR3 sequence reads: CASSLQGDIQYF. DNA of the CDR3: TGTGCCAGCAGCCTTCAGGGTGACATTCAGTACTTC.

The chain uses TRBV6-1 and TRBJ2-1, with D perhaps TRBD2 (5 bases). This CDR3 spans 11 amino acids. CDR1 is MNHNS, CDR2 SASEGT, per germline. V lost 8 bases and J lost 6, with 8 bases in between. The CDR3: CASLRGNEQFF. The CDR3 DNA follows: TGTGCCAGCCTCCGGGGCAATGAGCAGTTCTTC.

This clone has only one observation. J is TRBJ1-2 and V is TRBV7-3; 7 nucleotides agree with TRBD1. Trimming at V came to 5 bases and at J to 4 bases, leaving 13 bases not matched to a gene. CDR3 length: 16 residues. Germline V gene data show CDR1 as SGHTA and CDR2 as FQGTGA. The CDR3 sequence: CASSPTGTGWGYGYTF. The CDR3 DNA follows: TGTGCCAGCAGCCCGACAGGGACGGGATGGGGCTATGGCTACACCTTC. The entire variable domain, with the rest obtained from reference TRBV7-3 and TRBJ1-2, is as follows: GAGVSQTPSNKVTEKGKYVELRCDPISGHTALYWYRQSLGQGPEFLIYFQGTGAADDSGLPNDRFFAVRPEGSVSTLKIQRTERGDSAVYLCASSPTGTGWGYGYTFGSGTRLTVV.

CDR3 bases: TGTGCCAGCAGCCCGCGGATGTACACTGAAGCTTTCTTT. Amino acid sequence: CASSPRMYTEAFF. The genes are TRBV14 and TRBJ1-1; D is uncertain. Per germline, CDR1 SGHDN and CDR2 FVKESK. This CDR3 contains 13 residues. V was cut by 4 bases and J by 3 bases, with 9 bases left in between.

About this clone itself: The sample carries other DNA sequences with the same CDR3. The chain joins TRBV29-1 to TRBJ2-1; TRBD2 aligns across 10 bases. The length of the CDR3 is 14 residues. Germline V lookup: CDR1 SQVTM, CDR2 ANQGSEA. Trimming cost V 6 bases and J 7 bases; bases outside gene matches: 9. CDR3 bases: TGCAGCGTCCGGAGCGGGGGGGCGGTTAATGAGCAGTTCTTC. Encoded protein: CSVRSGGAVNEQFF.

The chain combines TRBV5-4 with TRBJ2-7, with D tentatively TRBD2 (6 bases). Trimming removed 4 bases from V and 0 bases from J, with 17 bases in between. Per the germline V gene, CDR1 is SGHNT and CDR2 is YYREEE (reference sequence). The CDR3 contains 16 residues. This CDR3 is CASSRYSGGLSYEQYF. The CDR3 region has the DNA TGTGCCAGCAGCCGCTATAGCGGCGGCCTCTCCTACGAGCAGTACTTC.

This clone was seen once. The genes are TRBV5-8 and TRBJ1-6; 7 nucleotides agree with TRBD1. This CDR3 contains 15 residues. The germline gives CDR1 SGHTS, CDR2 YDEGEE. Trimming at V came to 0 bases and at J to 10 bases, leaving 7 bases not matched to a gene. In DNA form, the CDR3 reads TGTGCCAGCAGCTTGGGCAGGGGGTATTTCTCACCCCTCCACTTT. Its protein is CASSLGRGYFSPLHF.

J is TRBJ2-1 and V is TRBV14; 9 positions match TRBD1. Germline V gene sequence: CDR1 SGHDN, CDR2 FVKESK. After removal of 0 bases from V and 7 bases from J, the junction contained 7 bases not matched to a gene. The CDR3 has 16 residues. The CDR3 protein is CASSQDRGTGKNEQFF. CDR3 DNA: TGTGCCAGCAGCCAAGATCGCGGGACAGGGAAAAATGAGCAGTTCTTC.

The chain links TRBV16 to TRBJ2-1, with D maybe TRBD1 (6 bases). There are 16 residues in the CDR3. V lost 1 base, J lost 0 bases, and 10 bases lay in between. Germline CDR1 KGHSY, CDR2 FQNENV. In DNA, the CDR3 is TGTGCCAGCAGCCAATTCCGGACAGCCTCCTACAATGAGCAGTTCTTC. It specifies CASSQFRTASYNEQFF.

This clone was seen once. V gene TRBV6-1 combines with J gene TRBJ2-7; a possible D gene is TRBD1 (5 bases). The V end was cut by 6 bases, the J end by 2 bases, with 8 bases between. The germline V gene has CDR1 MNHNS and CDR2 SASEGT. The CDR3 length is 12 residues. The CDR3 loop is CASSKGPYEQYF. CDR3 bases: TGTGCCAGCAGCAAGGGGCCCTACGAGCAGTACTTC.

In regard to this clone: This CDR3 is also generated by other DNA sequences in the sample. The chain has TRBV6-1 and TRBJ2-5; TRBD2 matches 14 bases. Germline CDR1 and CDR2: MNHNS and SASEGT. This CDR3 comprises 15 residues. The junction had 0 bases not matched to a gene; V was cut back by 4 bases and J by 2 bases. CDR3 DNA sequence: TGTGCCAGCAGTGGACTAGCGGGGGGGCAAGAGACCCAGTACTTC. It specifies CASSGLAGGQETQYF.

CDR3 DNA: TGTGCCAGCAGCTTACTACGATTCGGCGGGACGCCCTACTTC. This gives the protein CASSLLRFGGTPYF. This chain joins TRBV7-2 and TRBJ2-5, with D tentatively TRBD2 (6 bases). The CDR3 sequence is 14 residues long. Germline V gives CDR1 SGHTA, CDR2 FQGNSA. With 2 bases removed from V and 14 bases from J, the gap between germline ends came to 21 bases.

V and J are TRBV19 and TRBJ1-4; D possibly corresponds to TRBD1 (5 bases). V was pared by 9 bases and J by 0 bases, with 14 bases between. There are 15 residues in the CDR3. Germline V gives CDR1 LNHDA, CDR2 SQIVND (reference sequence). CDR3 region: CASDLKQATNEKLFF. The CDR3 DNA sequence: TGTGCCAGCGACCTCAAACAGGCAACTAATGAAAAACTGTTTTTT.

CDR3 in amino acids: CASSFGQLYGYTF. In nucleotides, the CDR3 is TGTGCCAGCAGTTTCGGACAGCTCTATGGCTACACCTTC. The chain links TRBV6-1 to TRBJ1-2; D may be TRBD1 (6 bases). Per germline, CDR1 MNHNS and CDR2 SASEGT. The CDR3 runs to 13 residues. V was clipped by 5 bases and J by 4 bases, with 11 bases between them.

The CDR3 loop is CASSQTGGGAYEQYF. The DNA of the CDR3 is TGTGCCAGCAGCCAAACCGGAGGGGGGGCCTACGAGCAGTACTTC. J is TRBJ2-5 and V is TRBV4-2; a possible D gene is TRBD2 (7 bases). The DNA end favors TRBJ2-7, so the J call may be wrong. Germline CDR1 reads LGHNA; CDR2 reads YNFKEQ. This CDR3 is built from 15 residues.

V and J are TRBV7-9 and TRBJ2-7; D perhaps matches TRBD2 (5 bases). Trimming took 1 base from V and 1 from J, leaving 8 bases between them. The CDR3 covers 14 residues. CDR1 and CDR2 from the germline V gene are SEHNR and FQNEAQ (reference sequence). This CDR3 reads CASSLVGSSYEQYF. DNA of the CDR3: TGTGCCAGCAGCTTAGTGGGGAGTTCCTACGAGCAGTACTTC.